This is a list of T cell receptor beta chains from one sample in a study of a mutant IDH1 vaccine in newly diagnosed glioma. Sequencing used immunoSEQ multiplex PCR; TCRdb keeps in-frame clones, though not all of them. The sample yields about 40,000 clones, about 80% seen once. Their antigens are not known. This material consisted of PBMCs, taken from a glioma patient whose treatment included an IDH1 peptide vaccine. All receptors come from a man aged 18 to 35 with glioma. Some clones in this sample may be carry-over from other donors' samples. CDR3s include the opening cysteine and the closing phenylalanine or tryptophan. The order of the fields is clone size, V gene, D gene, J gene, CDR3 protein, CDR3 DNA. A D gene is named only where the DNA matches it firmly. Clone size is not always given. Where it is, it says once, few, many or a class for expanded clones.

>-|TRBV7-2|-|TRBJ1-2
CASSFRGLHPGYTF
TGTGCCAGCAGCTTCCGTGGCCTTCACCCCGGCTACACCTTC
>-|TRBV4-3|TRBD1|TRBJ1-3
CASSRDRSSGNTIYF
TGCGCCAGCAGCCGGGACAGGAGCTCTGGAAACACCATATATTTT
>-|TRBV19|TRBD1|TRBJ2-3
CASRTGGTDTQYF
TGTGCCAGTAGAACAGGGGGCACAGATACGCAGTATTTT
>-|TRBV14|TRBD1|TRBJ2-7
CASSQGPGQSYEQYF
TGTGCCAGCAGCCAGGGCCCGGGACAGTCCTACGAGCAGTACTTC
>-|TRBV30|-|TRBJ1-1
CAWSWGGDEAFF
TGTGCCTGGAGTTGGGGGGGGGACGAAGCTTTCTTT
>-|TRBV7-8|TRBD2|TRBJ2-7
CASSLALSTSGGKEQYF
TGTGCCAGCAGCTTAGCGCTATCGACTAGCGGGGGAAAGGAGCAGTACTTC
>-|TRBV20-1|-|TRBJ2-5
CSARPAETQYF
TGCAGTGCTCGTCCCGCAGAGACCCAGTACTTC
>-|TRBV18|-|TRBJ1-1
CASSLSGGQAEAFF
TGTGCCAGCTCACTCAGTGGGGGGCAGGCTGAAGCTTTCTTT
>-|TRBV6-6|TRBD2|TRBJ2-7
CATWGLATYEQYF
TGTGCCACCTGGGGACTAGCGACCTACGAGCAGTACTTC
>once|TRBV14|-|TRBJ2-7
CASSQGPFRIGYEQYF
TGTGCCAGCAGCCAAGGACCCTTCAGGATTGGCTACGAGCAGTACTTC
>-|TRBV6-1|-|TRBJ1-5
CASSERGNQPQHF
TGTGCCAGCAGTGAACGGGGAAATCAGCCCCAGCATTTT
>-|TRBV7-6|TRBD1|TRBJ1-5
CASSRGTGIQPQHF
TGTGCCAGCAGCCGTGGGACAGGGATACAGCCCCAGCATTTT
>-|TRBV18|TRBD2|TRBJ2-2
CASSRTSGPNTGELFF
TGTGCCAGCTCACGCACTAGCGGGCCGAACACCGGGGAGCTGTTTTTT
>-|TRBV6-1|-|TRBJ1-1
CASKTGRVYNTEAFF
TGTGCCAGCAAAACAGGGAGGGTGTATAACACTGAAGCTTTCTTT
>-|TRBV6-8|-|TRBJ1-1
CASSRRGASFRDTEAFF
TGTGCCAGCTCGCGACGGGGGGCTTCTTTCAGGGACACTGAAGCTTTCTTT
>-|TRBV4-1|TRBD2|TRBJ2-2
CASSQVARELDTGELFF
TGCGCCAGCAGCCAAGTTGCGCGGGAGTTAGACACCGGGGAGCTGTTTTTT
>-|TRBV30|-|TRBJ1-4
CAWSLIGSNEKLFF
TGTGCCTGGAGTCTAATCGGTTCGAATGAAAAACTGTTTTTT
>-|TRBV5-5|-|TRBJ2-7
CASSLVGSYEQYF
TGTGCCAGCAGCCTCGTAGGCTCCTACGAGCAGTACTTC
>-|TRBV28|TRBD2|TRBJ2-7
CASQTGLAREQYF
TGTGCCAGCCAAACGGGACTAGCTCGCGAGCAGTACTTC
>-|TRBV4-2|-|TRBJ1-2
CASSQDPGGDGYTF
TGTGCCAGCAGCCAAGATCCCGGTGGGGATGGCTACACCTTC
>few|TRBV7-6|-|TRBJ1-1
CASSHLNTEAFF
TGTGCCAGCAGCCACCTGAACACTGAAGCTTTCTTT
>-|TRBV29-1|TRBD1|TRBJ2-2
CSVQGTGNTGELFF
TGCAGCGTCCAAGGGACAGGAAACACCGGGGAGCTGTTTTTT
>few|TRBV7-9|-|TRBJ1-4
CASSAQGANEKLFF
TGTGCCAGCAGCGCACAGGGCGCTAATGAAAAACTGTTTTTT
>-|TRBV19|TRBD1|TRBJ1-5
CATTLDREDWEPQHF
TGTGCCACCACCCTGGACAGGGAGGATTGGGAGCCCCAGCATTTT
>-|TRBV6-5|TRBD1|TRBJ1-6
CASSLNRGRDNSPLHF
TGTGCCAGCAGTTTAAACAGGGGGCGGGATAATTCACCCCTCCACTTT
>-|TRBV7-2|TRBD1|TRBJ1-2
CASSRQGVGGYTF
TGTGCCAGCAGCCGACAGGGGGTCGGAGGCTACACCTTC
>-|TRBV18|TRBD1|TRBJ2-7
CASSQQGGEQYF
TGTGCCAGCTCACAACAGGGGGGCGAGCAGTACTTC
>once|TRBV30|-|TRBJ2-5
CAWSVWTSETQYF
TGTGCCTGGAGTGTATGGACTTCAGAGACCCAGTACTTC
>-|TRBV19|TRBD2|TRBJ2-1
CASKGGGGSLSYNEQFF
TGTGCCAGTAAGGGGGGCGGGGGGTCCCTCTCCTACAATGAGCAGTTCTTC
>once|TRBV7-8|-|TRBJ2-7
CASSLGVGEQYF
TGTGCCAGCAGCTTAGGGGTAGGCGAGCAGTACTTC
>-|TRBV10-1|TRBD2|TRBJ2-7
CASSKTSGSIYEQYF
TGCGCCAGCAGCAAAACTAGCGGTTCCATCTACGAGCAGTACTTC
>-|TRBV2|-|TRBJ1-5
CASNYGKNQPQHF
TGTGCCAGCAACTATGGGAAAAATCAGCCCCAGCATTTT
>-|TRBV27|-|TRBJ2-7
CASSSRQPPYEQYF
TGTGCCAGCAGTTCCCGACAGCCGCCCTACGAGCAGTACTTC
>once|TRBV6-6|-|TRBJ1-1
CASSPGYTEAFF
TGTGCCAGCAGTCCGGGATACACTGAAGCTTTCTTT
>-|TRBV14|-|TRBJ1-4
CASSQTTANEKLFF
TGTGCCAGCAGCCAAACGACAGCGAATGAAAAACTGTTTTTT
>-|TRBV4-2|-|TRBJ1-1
CASSQDQSGARNTEAFF
TGTGCCAGCAGCCAAGATCAATCGGGGGCCCGGAACACTGAAGCTTTCTTT
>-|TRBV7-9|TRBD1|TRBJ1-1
CASSLNRGPTEAFF
TGTGCCAGCAGCTTAAACAGGGGGCCCACTGAAGCTTTCTTT
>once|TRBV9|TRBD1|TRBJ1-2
CASSQQGAGNYGYTF
TGTGCCAGCAGCCAACAGGGGGCGGGTAACTATGGCTACACCTTC
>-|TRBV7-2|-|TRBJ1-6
CASSPGYPRDSPLHF
TGTGCCAGCAGCCCGGGCTATCCTCGGGATTCACCCCTCCACTTT
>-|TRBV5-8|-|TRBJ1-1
CASSYGWPDTEAFF
TGTGCCAGCAGCTACGGGTGGCCGGACACTGAAGCTTTCTTT
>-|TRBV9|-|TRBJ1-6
CASSVAGHSPLHF
TGTGCCAGCAGCGTAGCCGGCCATTCACCCCTCCACTTT
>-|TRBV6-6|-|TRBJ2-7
CASSYWYEQYF
TGTGCCAGCAGTTACTGGTACGAGCAGTACTTC
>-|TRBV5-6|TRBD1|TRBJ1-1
CASSLGQGTNTEAFF
TGTGCCAGCAGCTTGGGACAGGGAACGAACACTGAAGCTTTCTTT
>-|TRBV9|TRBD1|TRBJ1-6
CASGYTQGGNSPLHF
TGTGCCAGCGGATATACACAGGGGGGAAATTCACCCCTCCACTTT
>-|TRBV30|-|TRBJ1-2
CAFSRGSLRLDGYTF
TGTGCTTTTTCCCGGGGTAGTCTCCGCCTTGATGGCTACACCTTC
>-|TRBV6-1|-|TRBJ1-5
CASSEGRTGGQPQHF
TGTGCCAGCAGTGAAGGACGGACTGGCGGGCAGCCCCAGCATTTT
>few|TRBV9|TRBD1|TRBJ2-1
CASTLTGVGAAEQFF
TGTGCCAGCACCTTGACAGGGGTCGGTGCGGCTGAGCAGTTCTTC
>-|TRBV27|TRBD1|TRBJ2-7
CASRDRVGSYEQYF
TGTGCCAGCAGAGACAGGGTGGGGTCCTACGAGCAGTACTTC
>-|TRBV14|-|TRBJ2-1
CASSQGPVGYNEQFF
TGTGCCAGCAGCCAAGGTCCGGTGGGCTACAATGAGCAGTTCTTC
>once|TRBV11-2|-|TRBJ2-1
CASSSTGRLNEQFF
TGTGCCAGCAGCAGCACGGGACGCCTCAATGAGCAGTTCTTC
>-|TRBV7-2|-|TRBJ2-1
CASRDGNYNEQFF
TGTGCCAGCAGGGACGGAAATTACAATGAGCAGTTCTTC
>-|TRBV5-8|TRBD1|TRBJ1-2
CASSSAGGLNYGYTF
TGTGCCAGCAGTTCGGCAGGGGGCCTTAACTATGGCTACACCTTC
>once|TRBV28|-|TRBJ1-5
CASSLSGAGGNQPQHF
TGTGCCAGCAGTTTGTCAGGGGCGGGAGGCAATCAGCCCCAGCATTTT
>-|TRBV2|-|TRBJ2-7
CASSPNQGFSYEQYF
TGTGCCAGCAGTCCAAACCAGGGGTTCTCCTACGAGCAGTACTTC
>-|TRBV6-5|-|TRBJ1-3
CASSYGSGRSGNTIYF
TGTGCCAGCAGTTACGGGTCAGGCCGCTCTGGAAACACCATATATTTT
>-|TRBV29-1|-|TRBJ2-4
CSVAGLAKNIQYF
TGCAGCGTTGCGGGTCTAGCCAAAAACATTCAGTACTTC
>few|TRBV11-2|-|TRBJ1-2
CASSLDSFGAGSYGYTF
TGTGCCAGCAGCTTAGATAGCTTTGGGGCAGGGTCCTATGGCTACACCTTC
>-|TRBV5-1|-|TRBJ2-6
CASSFSGAGANVLTF
TGCGCCAGCAGCTTTTCAGGGGCTGGGGCCAACGTCCTGACTTTC
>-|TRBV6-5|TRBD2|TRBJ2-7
CASSQPGLAVYEQYF
TGTGCCAGCAGCCAGCCCGGACTAGCGGTCTACGAGCAGTACTTC